The subject of this entry is one T cell receptor (beta chain). TCRdb re-derived calls from the RACE reads in MiXCR, one entry per CDR3 protein. The data contain roughly 140,000 distinct CDR3 sequences, around 11% of them singletons. These data belong to a study of human T cells and chemical hapten exposure. The length of the CDR3 is 17 residues. Germline lookup yields CDR1 SGHDN and CDR2 FVKESK. The junction had 13 bases not matched to a gene; V was cut back by 5 bases and J by 2 bases. The sample's time point: patch test 2, 6 weeks after DPC sensitization. Stated treatment: therapeutic diphenylcyclopropenone sensitization with weekly scalp DPC.

The chain is built from TRBV14 and TRBJ2-5; 8 nucleotides line up with TRBD2. The sample consisted of whole blood, taken in connection with sensitization to the hapten diphenylcyclopropenone (DPC). This TCR was sampled from a woman aged 45-59 years with alopecia areata. Some clones in this sample may be carry-over from other donors' samples. The CDR3 sequence: CASSLPTGLALQETQYF. The CDR3 nucleotides read TGTGCCAGCAGCTTGCCCACCGGACTAGCACTTCAAGAGACCCAGTACTTC.